This record looks at one T cell receptor (beta chain) sequence and its context. Its antigen is unidentified. These data come from a study of T cell responses to AZD1222 COVID-19 vaccine. Study-wide background: Pooled in the analysis were second doses at about 4 or about 12 weeks. Study observations and caveats: Spike-specific TCR breadth and depth were elevated following two AZD1222 doses.

TCRdb keeps only in-frame clones here, not all; method: immunoSEQ multiplex PCR. Of under 150,000 clones listed, roughly 92% were seen once; the top ten hold about 4.8%. In germline, CDR1 is SGDLS, CDR2 YYNGEE. The CDR3 runs to 18 residues. The trim removed 3 bases at V and 2 bases at J, leaving 7 bases unmatched. The source was peripheral blood, collected on day 0 of AZD1222 vaccination. This TCR derives from an adult in good health. This chain links TRBV9 with TRBJ2-3; 15 bases map to TRBD2. Here the CDR3 reads CASSGGTSGGTSTDTQYF. CDR3 nucleotides: TGTGCCAGCAGCGGTGGGACTAGCGGGGGGACGTCCACAGATACGCAGTATTTT. Variable domain in full (rest from reference TRBV9 and TRBJ2-3): DSGVTQTPKHLITATGQRVTLRCSPRSGDLSVYWYQQSLDQGLQFLIQYYNGEERAKGNILERFSAQQFPDLHSELNLSSLELGDSALYFCASSGGTSGGTSTDTQYFGPGTRLTVL.